This T cell receptor beta chain emerged from a study of T cells after yellow fever vaccination (dated by TCRdb to the late 2010s). In the study overall: The SMART-Seq v4 Ultra Low Input RNA kit was used to prepare libraries from fractions with low cell numbers. To follow T-cell clones before and after primary and booster YFV17D yellow fever vaccination, bulk TCR alpha and beta repertoires were sequenced over time. The cohort comprised two healthy male donors, one aged 18 to 29 and one aged 30 to 39 years. Blood samples were taken at several timepoints before and after primary and secondary immunization, and bulk PBMC replicates and cell subsets were isolated.

This clonotype has a count of ten or more. Its antigen is still unknown. No base-level quality is on record; no much larger clone is a single base apart. The CDR3 runs 11 residues from the cysteine to the phenylalanine. The sequence is cut down to CDR3 DNA, 33 bases in frame from base 1. As encoded in the germline V gene (reference sequence), CDR1 is DFQATT while CDR2 is SNEGSKA. V is clipped by 6 bases and J by 4 bases, and the sequence between their germline boundaries is 10 bases long. Study-wide findings and limitations: Most clones expanded after primary vaccination (almost 97% of CD4 and roughly 90% of CD8) were re-detected after the booster, suggesting that broad memory maintenance occurred. Computational filtering was required because FACS-sorted repertoires could contain abundant contaminating clonotypes from the bulk population. The secondary T-cell response was found to be weaker but faster than the primary response, with a peak reached on day 5 rather than on day 15. A small share of clonotypes occurred in both CD4 and CD8 compartments, likely arising from convergent recombination. Because the study included only a couple of donors, the extent to which the findings can be generalized is limited.

Interpreted using the paper, the treatment or condition label stands for: live attenuated yellow fever vaccine strain. A standard Ficoll-Paque protocol was used to isolate PBMCs from peripheral blood. Dynabeads CD4 and CD8 positive selection kits were used to isolate CD4 and CD8 T-cell fractions. TriZol was used to extract RNA from bulk PBMCs, CD4 and CD8 fractions, and dextramer-positive and dextramer-negative fractions. TCR cDNA was synthesized by 5'RACE template switching, through which a universal primer site and unique molecular identifiers were introduced. Priming of cDNA synthesis was performed from both the TCR alpha and TCR beta constant segments. Two PCR steps were used to amplify libraries, with sample barcodes and sequencing adapters being added in the second step. Sequencing of libraries was performed on Illumina HiSeq 2500 (2x100 bp) or NovaSeq (2x150 bp). In the paper's pipeline: MIGEC was used to demultiplex reads and collapse the reads into UMI consensus sequences, and MiXCR was used for V(D)J alignment. Using edgeR on replicate PBMC samples, clonotypes were called vaccine-responding if FDR was below 0.01 and the log2 fold change was above 5 up to day 15. Each bulk clonotype was labeled CD4 or CD8 based on which sequenced repertoire, CD4 or CD8, contained the clonotype at higher abundance. TCRdb handled the public reads itself, with Q25 trimming in fastp and clone calling in MiXCR, and kept productive beta chains. Under each unique CDR3 protein, matching rows form one entry showing the most common genes and DNA. None of the V and J calls come from the authors' own analysis; TCRdb made them. This sample lists about 160,000 distinct CDR3 sequences; 6% to 7.5% were detected once. The ten largest clones take up under 3% of the sample.

The receptor's source is a man aged 18 to 29 who received the YFV17D yellow fever vaccine. The material sequenced was CD4+ T cells sorted from PBMCs, taken roughly 5 days after the first yellow fever vaccination. The sequence links TRBV20-1 to TRBJ2-7; the D gene identity is not certain. The bases are TGCAGTGCCCTACAGCCTTACGAGCAGTACTTC. The resulting protein is CSALQPYEQYF.